Listed below are T cell receptor beta chains from one sample, sequenced in a study of shared clonotypes between healthy human individuals. Method: immunoSEQ multiplex PCR; TCRdb's copy keeps in-frame clones and lacks some. The repertoire holds fewer than 100,000 clones, with roughly two thirds as singletons. Source material: memory CD8+ T cells sorted from blood. The receptors were gathered from a man between 25 and 39 years old in good health. Both conserved end residues are part of each CDR3. The order of the fields is V gene, clone size, J gene, D gene, CDR3 protein, CDR3 DNA. D genes are given only for firm matches. Only part of the rows carry a size: once, few, many, or a class if the clone is expanded.

>TRBV6-5|once|TRBJ2-1|TRBD1
CASSFWGQGRDEQFF
TGTGCCAGCAGTTTTTGGGGACAGGGTAGGGATGAGCAGTTCTTC
>TRBV5-1|-|TRBJ1-2|TRBD1
CASSAGGSGFYYGYTF
TGCGCCAGCAGCGCAGGGGGCTCGGGCTTCTACTATGGCTACACCTTC
>TRBV5-3|-|TRBJ2-1|-
CADRRESYNEQFF
TGTGCCGACAGGAGGGAGAGCTACAATGAGCAGTTCTTC
>TRBV28|-|TRBJ1-1|-
CANNTEAFF
TGTGCCAACAACACTGAAGCTTTCTTT
>TRBV19|-|TRBJ2-1|-
CASSRATSSYNEQFF
TGTGCCAGTAGCAGAGCTACGAGCTCCTACAATGAGCAGTTCTTC
>TRBV29-1|-|TRBJ2-1|-
CSVEGLASSYNEQFF
TGCAGCGTTGAAGGGCTAGCGAGCTCCTACAATGAGCAGTTCTTC
>TRBV7-2|-|TRBJ2-7|TRBD1
CASSFRDRRIHEQYF
TGTGCCAGCAGCTTCCGGGACAGGCGAATCCACGAGCAGTACTTC
>TRBV7-2|few|TRBJ2-7|-
CASSSKGVVYEQYF
TGTGCCAGCAGCTCCAAGGGGGTTGTCTACGAGCAGTACTTC
>TRBV27|-|TRBJ2-5|-
CASSLTVVPKETQYF
TGTGCCAGCAGTTTAACGGTCGTGCCTAAAGAGACCCAGTACTTC
>TRBV11-2|few|TRBJ2-7|-
CASSPLYEQYF
TGTGCCAGCAGCCCATTGTACGAGCAGTACTTC
>TRBV5-6|-|TRBJ1-2|-
CASSRRDSYGYTF
TGTGCCAGCAGCCGCAGGGATAGCTATGGCTACACCTTC
>TRBV28|few|TRBJ1-2|-
CASTAGNYGYTF
TGTGCCAGCACGGCGGGTAACTATGGCTACACCTTC
>TRBV15|many|TRBJ2-5|-
CATSQSRLQETQYF
TGTGCCACCAGTCAGAGTCGCCTACAAGAGACCCAGTACTTC
>TRBV10-3|-|TRBJ2-7|-
CAARDTSYEQYF
TGTGCCGCCCGGGACACGTCCTACGAGCAGTACTTC
>TRBV5-6|once|TRBJ2-1|TRBD2
CASSKGLALYNEQFF
TGTGCCAGCAGCAAAGGACTAGCTCTTTACAATGAGCAGTTCTTC
>TRBV5-6|few|TRBJ2-6|-
CASSSTGRLYSGANVLTF
TGTGCCAGCAGCTCGACAGGGAGGCTTTACTCTGGGGCCAACGTCCTGACTTTC
>TRBV19|-|TRBJ2-1|TRBD1
CASSIGQGGSYNEQFF
TGTGCCAGTAGTATAGGACAGGGGGGCTCCTACAATGAGCAGTTCTTC
>TRBV7-2|-|TRBJ2-3|-
CASSLEEPGRESDTQYF
TGTGCCAGCAGCTTAGAGGAGCCTGGTCGGGAGTCAGATACGCAGTATTTT
>TRBV4-1|once|TRBJ2-3|-
CASSDPNGDTQYF
TGCGCCAGCTCGGACCCAAACGGGGATACGCAGTATTTT
>TRBV29-1|-|TRBJ2-2|TRBD1
CSVTPQGAYTGELFF
TGCAGCGTTACCCCACAGGGGGCGTACACCGGGGAGCTGTTTTTT
>TRBV28|-|TRBJ2-7|-
CASSLVGAIYEQYF
TGTGCCAGCAGTTTGGTGGGGGCGATCTACGAGCAGTACTTC
>TRBV5-1|-|TRBJ2-5|TRBD1
CASSFGDREMETQYF
TGCGCCAGCAGCTTCGGGGACAGGGAAATGGAGACCCAGTACTTC
>TRBV18|once|TRBJ2-2|-
CASSPPGGANTGELFF
TGTGCCAGCTCACCACCGGGAGGTGCGAACACCGGGGAGCTGTTTTTT
>TRBV27|-|TRBJ2-1|TRBD1
CASTSGTGPYNEQFF
TGTGCCAGCACCTCCGGGACAGGGCCTTACAATGAGCAGTTCTTC
>TRBV4-2|few|TRBJ2-1|TRBD2
CASSQEGGLSGRPVYNEQFF
TGTGCCAGCAGCCAAGAGGGGGGTTTGAGCGGGAGGCCGGTCTACAATGAGCAGTTCTTC
>TRBV5-8|-|TRBJ2-7|-
CASSPGRGYEQYF
TGTGCCAGCAGCCCAGGACGGGGCTACGAGCAGTACTTC
>TRBV7-9|-|TRBJ2-7|-
CASSLNGGVGEQYF
TGTGCCAGCAGCTTAAATGGAGGGGTCGGCGAGCAGTACTTC
>TRBV28|few|TRBJ2-1|-
CASRLSGDEQFF
TGTGCCAGCAGGTTAAGTGGGGATGAGCAGTTCTTC
>TRBV28|-|TRBJ2-5|-
CASSLPGETQYF
TGTGCCAGCAGTCTTCCGGGGGAGACCCAGTACTTC
>TRBV5-1|-|TRBJ1-2|-
CASSSEEGGYGYTF
TGCGCCAGCAGCTCCGAGGAGGGCGGCTATGGCTACACCTTC
>TRBV4-3|-|TRBJ1-4|TRBD1
CASSQDRQGDEKLFF
TGCGCCAGCAGCCAAGATCGACAGGGAGATGAAAAACTGTTTTTT
>TRBV7-9|-|TRBJ2-3|-
CASSPKGKLDTQYF
TGTGCCAGCAGCCCGAAGGGGAAGCTAGATACGCAATATTTT
>TRBV18|-|TRBJ2-1|-
CASSPPSISTGQSYNEQFF
TGTGCCAGCTCACCACCTTCTATTTCAACCGGACAATCCTACAATGAGCAGTTCTTC
>TRBV7-9|-|TRBJ2-1|TRBD1
CASSSPDRAFYNEQFF
TGTGCCAGCAGCTCCCCGGACAGGGCCTTCTACAATGAGCAGTTCTTC
>TRBV28|-|TRBJ1-2|-
CASTLYGYTF
TGTGCCAGCACCCTCTATGGCTACACCTTC
>TRBV18|-|TRBJ2-5|TRBD2
CASSPGLAVQETQYF
TGTGCCAGCTCACCAGGACTAGCGGTCCAAGAGACCCAGTACTTC
>TRBV5-1|-|TRBJ2-7|TRBD2
CASSVGLAGYEQYF
TGCGCCAGCAGCGTGGGACTAGCAGGGTACGAGCAGTACTTC
>TRBV6-5|few|TRBJ2-7|-
CASSYSSSYEQYF
TGTGCCAGCAGTTACTCAAGTTCGTACGAGCAGTACTTC
>TRBV30|-|TRBJ1-4|TRBD1
CAWSSGTGLFF
TGTGCCTGGAGCTCCGGGACAGGGCTGTTTTTT
>TRBV11-3|once|TRBJ1-4|TRBD1
CASSLARQGGNEKLFF
TGTGCCAGCAGCTTAGCCAGACAGGGAGGGAATGAAAAACTGTTTTTT
>TRBV2|-|TRBJ1-5|-
CASSDLGFGFSNQPQHF
TGTGCCAGCAGTGATCTTGGCTTCGGATTTAGCAATCAGCCCCAGCATTTT
>TRBV6-4|-|TRBJ2-3|-
CASTKSGGTSDTQYF
TGTGCCAGCACAAAATCCGGGGGCACCTCAGATACGCAGTATTTT
>TRBV13|few|TRBJ2-3|TRBD2
CASSALAGDTDTQYF
TGTGCCAGCAGCGCGCTAGCGGGAGATACAGATACGCAGTATTTT
>TRBV11-3|-|TRBJ2-7|-
CASSLYNSEQYF
TGTGCCAGCAGCTTATATAACAGCGAGCAGTACTTC